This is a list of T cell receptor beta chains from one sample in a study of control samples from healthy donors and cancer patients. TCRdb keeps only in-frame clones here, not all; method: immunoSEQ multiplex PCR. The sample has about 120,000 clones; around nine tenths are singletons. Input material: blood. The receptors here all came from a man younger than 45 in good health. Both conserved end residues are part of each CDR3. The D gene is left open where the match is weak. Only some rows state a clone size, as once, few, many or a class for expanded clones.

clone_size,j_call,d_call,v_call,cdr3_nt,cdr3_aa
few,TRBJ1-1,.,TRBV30,TGTGCCTGGAGTGCGCCGAACACTGAAGCTTTCTTT,CAWSAPNTEAFF
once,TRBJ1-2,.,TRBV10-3,TGTGCCATCAGTGGAGGGGGTCTGGATGGCTACACCTTC,CAISGGGLDGYTF
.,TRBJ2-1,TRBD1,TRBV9,TGTGCCAGCAGCGTAGCAGGGGGTACCTACAATGAGCAGTTCTTC,CASSVAGGTYNEQFF
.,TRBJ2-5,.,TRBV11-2,TGTGCCAGCAGCTTTGAAGTACAAGAGACCCAGTACTTC,CASSFEVQETQYF
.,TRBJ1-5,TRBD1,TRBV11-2,TGTGCCAGCAGCTTAGGGACAGGGGGCTTAAATCAGCCCCAGCATTTT,CASSLGTGGLNQPQHF
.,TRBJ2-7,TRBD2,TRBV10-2,TGCGCCAGCAGTGAGGTGACCGGGGGGGTGGCCTCCTACGAGCAGTACTTC,CASSEVTGGVASYEQYF
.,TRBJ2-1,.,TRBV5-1,TGCGCCAGCAGCTTTGAGCGGAGCTCCTACAATGAGCAGTTCTTC,CASSFERSSYNEQFF
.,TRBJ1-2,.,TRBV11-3,TGTGCCAGCAGCTCGTCCGCTGCTAACTATGGCTACACCTTC,CASSSSAANYGYTF
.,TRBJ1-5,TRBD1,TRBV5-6,TGTGCCAGCAGCTTACAGGGGGCTAGGAACCTAAATCAGCCCCAGCATTTT,CASSLQGARNLNQPQHF
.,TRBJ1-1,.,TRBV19,TGTGCCAGTAGTGACGGGGGGGATACTGAAGCTTTCTTT,CASSDGGDTEAFF
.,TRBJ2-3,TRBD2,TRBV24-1,TGTGCCACCAGTGACGATACTAGCGGGGGGATAGATACGCAGTATTTT,CATSDDTSGGIDTQYF
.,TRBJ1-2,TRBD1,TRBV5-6,TGTGCCAGCAGTCTGGGACAGACGCTCTATGGCTACACCTTC,CASSLGQTLYGYTF
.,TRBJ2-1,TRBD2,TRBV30,TGTGCCTGGAGTACGGGACTAGCGGGGGCGGGGGAGCAGTTCTTC,CAWSTGLAGAGEQFF
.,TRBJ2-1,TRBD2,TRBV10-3,TGTGCCATCAGTCCCCGGGGCGGGGGGGTCTCCTACAATGAGCAGTTCTTC,CAISPRGGGVSYNEQFF
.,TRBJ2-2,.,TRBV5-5,TGTGCCAGCAGCCCCGGCCGGGGATCCGGGGAGCTGTTTTTT,CASSPGRGSGELFF
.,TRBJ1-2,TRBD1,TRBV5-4,TGTGCCAGCAGCTTGAGAGGGGACAGTCTCTATGGCTACACCTTC,CASSLRGDSLYGYTF
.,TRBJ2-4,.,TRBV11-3,TGTGCCAGCAGCTCAAACACAGAAAACATTCAGTACTTC,CASSSNTENIQYF